This T cell receptor (beta chain) was sequenced for a study of blood T cell repertoires in COVID-19. Across the study: COVID-19 samples collected from the United States, Italy and Spain covered acute and convalescent phases. T cells, B-cell-depleted T cells, or PBMCs provided the cDNA or gDNA that served as material.

The V and J ends lost 0 bases and 6 bases respectively, with 12 bases between them. Germline loops: CDR1 SGHTS, CDR2 YDEGEE. The CDR3 is made up of 15 amino acids. As originally analysed: Amplification with reference gene primers provided the estimates of nucleated cell counts. Profiling relied on immunoSEQ multiplex PCR, and the TCRdb table lists in-frame clones only, not all of them. V and J calls plus clone size are reproduced from that table; the DNA served to infer D and trimming. The table records roughly 140,000 clones, around 90% of them present only once. V usage is TRBV5-8 and J usage is TRBJ1-4, with D perhaps matching TRBD1 (6 bases). Sequencing used peripheral blood. This sequence originates from a man between 65 and 85 years old with acute or convalescent COVID-19. Here the CDR3 reads CASSLVGAGDEKLFF. DNA of the CDR3: TGTGCCAGCAGCTTGGTTGGGGCAGGGGATGAAAAACTGTTTTTT.